These T cell receptor beta chains were read from a single sample in a study of preoperative IRX-2 immunotherapy in early breast cancer. TCRdb keeps only in-frame clones here, not all; method: immunoSEQ multiplex PCR. Seen here are around 29,000 clones, roughly four fifths observed once, and the top ten hold about 3.3%. This specimen was collected from a patient treated with IRX-2 immunotherapy. Receptor source: a human donor with breast cancer. Both conserved end residues are part of each CDR3. Fields, in order: CDR3 DNA, CDR3 protein, D gene, clone size, CDR3 length, V gene, J gene. The D gene is left open where the match is weak. Some rows mark clone size as missing; the rest say once, few, many or name a class of expanded clone.

DNA: TGTGCCAGCAGCCCAGGTGGGGTTAGCGGGATAGGGTACGAGCAGTACTTC
CDR3: CASSPGGVSGIGYEQYF
D: TRBD2
size: -
length: 17
V: TRBV15
J: TRBJ2-7

DNA: TGCGCCAGCAGCCAGGACAGGGGGTGGTATGGCTACACCTTC
CDR3: CASSQDRGWYGYTF
D: TRBD1
size: -
length: 14
V: TRBV5-1
J: TRBJ1-2

DNA: TGTGCCAGTAGGAGGACAGGAGATCAGCCCCAGCATTTT
CDR3: CASRRTGDQPQHF
D: TRBD1
size: -
length: 13
V: TRBV19
J: TRBJ1-5

DNA: TGTGCCAGCAGCCCCTCCCTACAGGGTCGGAGTCAAGGCTACACCTTC
CDR3: CASSPSLQGRSQGYTF
D: -
size: few
length: 16
V: TRBV11-3
J: TRBJ1-2

DNA: TGTGCCAGTAGTATTACCGGGGCCCACGTGGAGACCCAGTACTTC
CDR3: CASSITGAHVETQYF
D: -
size: -
length: 15
V: TRBV19
J: TRBJ2-5

DNA: TGTGCCAGCAGCTTGGGCCCGGGACAGGGGGACACAGATACGCAGTATTTT
CDR3: CASSLGPGQGDTDTQYF
D: TRBD1
size: -
length: 17
V: TRBV11-3
J: TRBJ2-3

DNA: TGTGCCAGCAGCTTTGGGACAGGGGGCGGGAAACTGTTTTTT
CDR3: CASSFGTGGGKLFF
D: TRBD1
size: -
length: 14
V: TRBV11-3
J: TRBJ1-4

DNA: TGTGCCAGCAGCTGGGGGACAGGCGGAAACACCATATATTTT
CDR3: CASSWGTGGNTIYF
D: TRBD1
size: -
length: 14
V: TRBV7-6
J: TRBJ1-3

DNA: TGTGCCAGCAGTTTACCGGGGGGTTGGTTCCAAGAGACCCAGTACTTC
CDR3: CASSLPGGWFQETQYF
D: TRBD2
size: -
length: 16
V: TRBV28
J: TRBJ2-5

DNA: TGTGCCAGCAGCTTGGGGGCGACAGGATACAATGAGCAGTTCTTC
CDR3: CASSLGATGYNEQFF
D: -
size: -
length: 15
V: TRBV11-3
J: TRBJ2-1

DNA: TGTGCCAGCAGCCTGACGGTGGCTCCTTCACCCCTCCACTTT
CDR3: CASSLTVAPSPLHF
D: -
size: -
length: 14
V: TRBV6-8
J: TRBJ1-6

DNA: TGTGCCAGCGCGGACAGCCGCTCTGGAAACACCATATATTTT
CDR3: CASADSRSGNTIYF
D: -
size: -
length: 14
V: TRBV19
J: TRBJ1-3

DNA: TGTGCCAGCACTCCGGGACGGTCTTGGGGGGAGACCCAGTACTTC
CDR3: CASTPGRSWGETQYF
D: -
size: -
length: 15
V: TRBV6-8
J: TRBJ2-5

DNA: TGTGCCAGCAGCCCGGTTACAGGACCTAGCACAGATACGCAGTATTTT
CDR3: CASSPVTGPSTDTQYF
D: -
size: -
length: 16
V: TRBV11-3
J: TRBJ2-3

DNA: TGTGCCAGCTCACCGCCCGCTAGCGGGAAAGATACGCAGTATTTT
CDR3: CASSPPASGKDTQYF
D: TRBD2
size: -
length: 15
V: TRBV18
J: TRBJ2-3

DNA: TGTGCCAGCACCTCCTTGGGGGGGGTAAAAAAAAACTCTGGAAACACCATATATTTT
CDR3: CASTSLGGVKKNSGNTIYF
D: -
size: few
length: 19
V: TRBV6-8
J: TRBJ1-3

DNA: TGTGCCAGCAGCCAGGATAACAATAGGGGGGCTGAAGCTTTCTTT
CDR3: CASSQDNNRGAEAFF
D: -
size: -
length: 15
V: TRBV11-3
J: TRBJ1-1

DNA: TGTGCCATCAGTGAGTCGACGTTGGCGGGGGGATACAATGAGCAGTTCTTC
CDR3: CAISESTLAGGYNEQFF
D: TRBD2
size: -
length: 17
V: TRBV10-3
J: TRBJ2-1

DNA: TGTGCCAGTAGTAGCAACCAGCCCAATCAGCTCCAGCATTTT
CDR3: CASSSNQPNQLQHF
D: -
size: few
length: 14
V: TRBV19
J: TRBJ1-5

DNA: TGTGCCTCATTTCCGGGGGGGTATTGGAACACTGAAGCTTTCTTT
CDR3: CASFPGGYWNTEAFF
D: -
size: -
length: 15
V: TRBV19
J: TRBJ1-1

DNA: TGTGCCACCCCCCGAAGGGGAAGGTGGAACACTGAAGCTTTCTTT
CDR3: CATPRRGRWNTEAFF
D: -
size: -
length: 15
V: TRBV30
J: TRBJ1-1

DNA: TGTGCCAGCAGTGACAGGGGTCAAGATGGCTACACCTTC
CDR3: CASSDRGQDGYTF
D: TRBD1
size: -
length: 13
V: TRBV6-7
J: TRBJ1-2

DNA: TGTGCCAGCAGTTTAGTCTGGCAGGGGGCTGGAGGCTACACCTTC
CDR3: CASSLVWQGAGGYTF
D: TRBD1
size: -
length: 15
V: TRBV28
J: TRBJ1-2

DNA: TGTGGATGGAATTGGGACAGGAATCAGCCCCAGCATTTT
CDR3: CGWNWDRNQPQHF
D: TRBD1
size: -
length: 13
V: TRBV27
J: TRBJ1-5

DNA: TGTGCCAGCAGTTACGCGATCTACGGGGGCAGCAACTATGGCTACACCTTC
CDR3: CASSYAIYGGSNYGYTF
D: -
size: -
length: 17
V: TRBV6-8
J: TRBJ1-2

DNA: TGTGCCGCGACAGGGAAGGTGGATCAGCCCCAGCATTTT
CDR3: CAATGKVDQPQHF
D: TRBD1
size: -
length: 13
V: TRBV6-8
J: TRBJ1-5

DNA: TGTGCCAGCAGCCAGAAGAGGGGGGTAGGGGACCGCGAGCAGTACTTC
CDR3: CASSQKRGVGDREQYF
D: -
size: -
length: 16
V: TRBV14
J: TRBJ2-7

DNA: TGTGCCTGGACCAAACGATGGCGGGCCAGGACAAACTATGGCTACACCTTC
CDR3: CAWTKRWRARTNYGYTF
D: -
size: few
length: 17
V: TRBV30
J: TRBJ1-2

DNA: TGTGCCAGCAGTTACCCGGGACTTCTGAACACTGAAGCTTTCTTT
CDR3: CASSYPGLLNTEAFF
D: -
size: -
length: 15
V: TRBV6-8
J: TRBJ1-1

DNA: TGTGCCAGCAGAAGCGGGGGGACAGCCTATAGCAATCAGCCCCAGCATTTT
CDR3: CASRSGGTAYSNQPQHF
D: TRBD1
size: -
length: 17
V: TRBV7-4
J: TRBJ1-5

DNA: TGTGCCTCCCAAACAGGGGGGGGCTACGAGCAGTACTTC
CDR3: CASQTGGGYEQYF
D: -
size: few
length: 13
V: TRBV6-8
J: TRBJ2-7

DNA: TGTGCCAGCGCCTTTTCCCTGGAAAAACTGTTTTTT
CDR3: CASAFSLEKLFF
D: -
size: -
length: 12
V: TRBV6-7
J: TRBJ1-4

DNA: TGTGCCAGCAGCTTATACCCCGCGGGGGCGCAGCTGCCCGATGAGCAGTTCTTC
CDR3: CASSLYPAGAQLPDEQFF
D: -
size: -
length: 18
V: TRBV11-3
J: TRBJ2-1